One and the same sample provided the 18 T cell receptor beta chains below, sequenced in a study of shared clonotypes between healthy human individuals. The assay was immunoSEQ multiplex PCR, and TCRdb's table has in-frame clones only and misses some. This sample yields some 470,000 clones, of which 76% are seen a single time; 13% belongs to the top ten. The sequencing sample was made of PBMCs. Receptors were obtained from a woman in her 40s in good health. Some clones in this sample may be carry-over from other donors' samples.

This clone showed up many times. The gene calls are TRBV10-2 and TRBJ2-7; a possible D gene is TRBD1 (5 bases). V gave up 6 bases and J gave up 3 bases, with 6 bases separating them. Germline V gene lookup returns CDR1 WSHSY and CDR2 SAAADI. The CDR3 consists of 11 residues. The CDR3 DNA reads as TGCGCCAGCAGACAGGTCTACGAGCAGTACTTC. Amino acids: CASRQVYEQYF.

The gene calls are TRBV27 and TRBJ2-7, with TRBD2 identical over 8 bases. V gave up 2 bases and J gave up 0 bases; unmatched junction bases: 12. Looked up from germline, CDR1 is MNHEY and CDR2 is SMNVEV (reference sequence). The CDR3 is 18 residues long. Here the CDR3 reads CASSLGAGLAGLSYEQYF. Written as DNA, the CDR3 is TGTGCCAGCAGTTTAGGGGCCGGGCTAGCGGGCCTCTCCTACGAGCAGTACTTC.

This chain links TRBV7-9 with TRBJ2-1; 9 bases align to TRBD2. The CDR3 covers 16 residues. J lost 5 bases, V lost 5 bases, and 10 bases had no gene match. CDR1 and CDR2 (germline): SEHNR, FQNEAQ (reference sequence). CDR3 in DNA: TGTGCCAGCAGCCCTTCTTGGCCTAGCGGGAACAATGAGCAGTTCTTC. Its translation: CASSPSWPSGNNEQFF.

This clone was detected only a few times. The chain combines TRBV28 with TRBJ2-1; D gene ambiguous. With 4 bases removed from V and 2 bases from J, the gap between germline ends came to 9 bases. The CDR3 has 14 amino acids. Germline V CDR1 and CDR2: MDHEN, SYDVKM. CDR3 residues: CASSSSIAYNEQFF. The DNA of the CDR3 is TGTGCCAGCAGTTCTTCTATCGCCTACAATGAGCAGTTCTTC.

Comment on this clone: The junction departs from germline at one end; a sequencing error may be responsible. The chain joins TRBV6-6 to TRBJ2-7, with D possibly being TRBD2 (5 bases). Germline V gene sequence: CDR1 MNHNY, CDR2 SVGAGI (reference sequence). The CDR3 covers 13 residues. The CDR3 region has the DNA TGTGCCATCAGTGAGTCGGCCGGGGACGAGCAGTACTTC. It codes for CAISESAGDEQYF.

The V gene is TRBV6-5, the J gene TRBJ2-7; 8 bases map to TRBD1. CDR1 is MNHEY and CDR2 is SVGAGI in the germline V gene. The CDR3 has 14 residues. J gave up 2 bases and V 5 bases, and 5 bases lay outside the gene matches. The DNA of the CDR3 is TGTGCCAGCAGTGGAGACAGGGGTCCCTACGAGCAGTACTTC. It codes for CASSGDRGPYEQYF.

The chain is built from TRBV18 and TRBJ1-4; 8 bases align to TRBD1. With 2 bases clipped from V and 8 bases from J, the junction kept 10 bases outside the gene matches. The CDR3 covers 16 residues. The V gene's germline CDR1 is KGHSH and CDR2 LQKENI. This CDR3 is CASSPINGQGSEKLFF. For the CDR3, the DNA is TGTGCCAGCTCACCAATTAACGGACAGGGTTCGGAAAAACTGTTTTTT. The variable domain in full, with the rest retrieved from reference TRBV18 and TRBJ1-4, is NAGVMQNPRHLVRRRGQEARLRCSPMKGHSHVYWYRQLPEEGLKFMVYLQKENIIDESGMPKERFSAEFPKEGPSILRIQQVVRGDSAAYFCASSPINGQGSEKLFFGSGTQLSVL.

This clone was counted many times. The chain recombines TRBV2 with TRBJ2-7; 10 bases fit TRBD2. V gave up 6 bases and J gave up 6 bases; unmatched junction bases: 11. This CDR3 has 15 residues. Germline assignment: CDR1 SNHLY and CDR2 FYNNEI. DNA of the CDR3: TGTGCCAGCAGACAAACTAGCGGGACTTCAGGCGAGCAGTACTTC. Translated, it gives CASRQTSGTSGEQYF. The full variable domain, with the rest looked up from reference TRBV2 and TRBJ2-7, is EPEVTQTPSHQVTQMGQEVILRCVPISNHLYFYWYRQILGQKVEFLVSFYNNEISEKSEIFDDQFSVERPDGSNFTLKIRSTKLEDSAMYFCASRQTSGTSGEQYFGPGTRLTVT.

The sample holds one count of this clone. The chain couples TRBV29-1 to TRBJ2-7, with D perhaps TRBD2 (5 bases). The CDR3 spans 11 residues. CDR1 SQVTM and CDR2 ANQGSEA come from the germline V gene. V was clipped by 4 bases and J by 7 bases, with 11 bases between them. CDR3 sequence: CSVASGIEQYF. DNA for the CDR3: TGCAGCGTTGCTTCGGGGATTGAGCAGTACTTC.

The gene calls are TRBV29-1 and TRBJ1-1; tentative D call: TRBD1 (5 bases). Germline V gives CDR1 SQVTM, CDR2 ANQGSEA. V lost 5 bases to trimming and J lost 4 bases, with 17 bases between them. CDR3 length: 14 amino acids. This CDR3 reads CSVWAREGGTEAFF. The CDR3, as DNA: TGCAGCGTTTGGGCCAGGGAGGGTGGCACTGAAGCTTTCTTT.

This clone was recorded only once. This chain joins TRBV7-8 and TRBJ2-7; 8 nucleotides match TRBD1. The CDR3 totals 16 residues. J lost 5 bases, V lost 1 base, and 10 bases had no gene match. The V gene's germline CDR1 is SGHVS and CDR2 FQNEAQ. CDR3 protein: CASSLGGPGTGHEQYF. The CDR3 DNA is TGTGCCAGCAGCTTAGGGGGACCCGGGACAGGCCACGAGCAGTACTTC.

The chain recombines TRBV4-1 with TRBJ2-2, with TRBD1 as a possible D gene (5 bases). Germline-derived CDR1 and CDR2 are MGHRA and YSYEKL. CDR3 length: 14 residues. Trimming cost V 3 bases and J 4 bases, with 9 bases left between them. CDR3 residues: CASSQSRATGELFF. CDR3 bases: TGCGCCAGCAGCCAGTCCAGGGCCACCGGGGAGCTGTTTTTT.

To note about this clone: Other DNA sequences from this sample encode an identical CDR3 as well. This chain links TRBV6-1 with TRBJ2-1; 7 bases agree with TRBD2. The trim removed 0 bases at V and 4 bases at J, leaving 0 bases unmatched. The CDR3 is made up of 14 amino acids. Germline V lookup: CDR1 MNHNS, CDR2 SASEGT. CDR3 sequence reads: CASSEAGGYNEQFF. In nucleotides, the CDR3 is TGTGCCAGCAGTGAAGCGGGAGGGTACAATGAGCAGTTCTTC.

This clone has just a few counts. The rearrangement uses TRBV29-1 and TRBJ1-5; 9 bases fit TRBD1. CDR3 length equals 13 residues. The ends lost 4 bases at V and 3 bases at J; junction bases unmatched: 1. Germline loops: CDR1 SQVTM, CDR2 ANQGSEA. CDR3: CSVGDRDNQPQHF. As DNA, the CDR3 is TGCAGCGTTGGGGACAGGGACAATCAGCCCCAGCATTTT.

The rearrangement links TRBV6-1 to TRBJ1-4; 8 bases are shared with TRBD1. Germline lookup yields CDR1 MNHNS and CDR2 SASEGT. With 7 bases clipped from V and 5 bases from J, the junction kept 6 bases outside the gene matches. The CDR3 runs to 14 residues. The CDR3 bases are TGTGCCAGCACCGTGGACAGGGTAAATGAAAAACTGTTTTTT. It yields the protein CASTVDRVNEKLFF.

The rearrangement joins TRBV7-9 to TRBJ2-1; D uncertain. The CDR3 runs 14 residues. The germline V gene encodes CDR1 SEHNR and CDR2 FQNEAQ (reference sequence). The V end lost 5 bases, the J end lost 8 bases, and 16 bases lay between the germline ends. In DNA form, the CDR3 reads TGTGCCAGCAGCACCCGGTCCGCTACACATGAGCAGTTCTTC. This codes for CASSTRSATHEQFF.

The rearrangement uses TRBV7-9 and TRBJ1-1, with D maybe TRBD1 (5 bases). Between the trimmed V and J ends, which lost 4 bases and 4 bases, there was a span of 13 bases. This CDR3 is built from 14 residues. Per the germline V gene, CDR1 is SEHNR and CDR2 is FQNEAQ (reference sequence). CDR3 in DNA: TGTGCCAGCAGCTCCAGGGTGGGGGGCACTGAAGCTTTCTTT. This translates into CASSSRVGGTEAFF.

V and J are TRBV14 and TRBJ1-2, with D maybe TRBD1 (5 bases). The length of the CDR3 is 13 residues. Trimming removed 4 bases from V and 5 bases from J, with 11 bases in between. CDR1 is SGHDN and CDR2 is FVKESK in the germline V gene. CDR3 in amino acids: CASSLGHAYGYTF. The CDR3 DNA reads TGTGCCAGCAGCCTGGGGCACGCGTATGGCTACACCTTC. Full variable domain (rest looked up from reference TRBV14 and TRBJ1-2): EAGVTQFPSHSVIEKGQTVTLRCDPISGHDNLYWYRRVMGKEIKFLLHFVKESKQDESGMPNNRFLAERTGGTYSTLKVQPAELEDSGVYFCASSLGHAYGYTFGSGTRLTVV.